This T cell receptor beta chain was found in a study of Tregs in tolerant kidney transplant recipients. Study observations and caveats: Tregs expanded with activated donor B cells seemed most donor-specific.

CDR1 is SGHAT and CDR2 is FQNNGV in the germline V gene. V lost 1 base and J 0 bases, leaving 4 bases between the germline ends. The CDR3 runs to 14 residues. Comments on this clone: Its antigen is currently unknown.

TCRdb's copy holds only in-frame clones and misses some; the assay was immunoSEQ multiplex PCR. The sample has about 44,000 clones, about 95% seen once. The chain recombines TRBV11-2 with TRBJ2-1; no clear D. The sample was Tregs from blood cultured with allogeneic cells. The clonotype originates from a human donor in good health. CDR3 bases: TGTGCCAGCAGCTTAGGGGGCTCCTACAATGAGCAGTTCTTC. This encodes CASSLGGSYNEQFF.